These T cell receptor beta chains were read from a single sample in a study of blood T cell repertoires in COVID-19. Profiled with immunoSEQ multiplex PCR; TCRdb holds only in-frame clones, not every one. The top ten hold around 9.5% of the sample, which has a few hundred thousand clones, 84% seen once. The sample consisted of peripheral blood. Every receptor here comes from a middle-aged man with active or convalescent COVID-19. CDR3s include the opening cysteine and the closing phenylalanine or tryptophan. D genes are given only for firm matches. Where a row states a size, it is once, few, many or the class of an expanded clone; other rows omit it.

j_gene | d_gene | v_gene | abundance | CDR3nt | CDR3aa
TRBJ2-3 | TRBD2 | TRBV27 | once | TGTGCCAGCAGTTCCCGGGTTGCGGGAGGTACTAGCACAGATACGCAGTATTTT | CASSSRVAGGTSTDTQYF
TRBJ2-4 | NA | TRBV27 | NA | TGTGCCAGCAGTTTAACTGCCGAGGGCAACAACATTCAGTACTTC | CASSLTAEGNNIQYF
TRBJ1-1 | NA | TRBV20-1 | NA | TGCAGTGCCGCGGGAGACACTGAAGCTTTCTTT | CSAAGDTEAFF
TRBJ2-7 | NA | TRBV5-6 | NA | TGTGCCAGCAGCCCTGATTGGGCCCGCGAGCAGTACTTC | CASSPDWAREQYF
TRBJ2-2 | NA | TRBV5-4 | NA | TGTGCCAGCAGCTTGGCAGATCTCGGGGAGCTGTTTTTT | CASSLADLGELFF
TRBJ2-3 | NA | TRBV7-3 | few | TGTGCCAGCAGCTTACAGGACTCCGGGGTGGATACGCAGTATTTT | CASSLQDSGVDTQYF
TRBJ2-3 | TRBD2 | TRBV5-1 | NA | TGCGCCAGCAGTTTCGGACTAGCGGGGGGTTTGACAGATACGCAGTATTTT | CASSFGLAGGLTDTQYF
TRBJ2-2 | NA | TRBV10-3 | few | TGTGCCATCAAGACGGACTCTCGGGAGCTGTTTTTT | CAIKTDSRELFF
TRBJ2-5 | NA | TRBV5-4 | NA | TGTGCCAGCAGCGGAACGGGGGAGACCCAGTACTTC | CASSGTGETQYF
TRBJ1-1 | TRBD1 | TRBV18 | NA | TGTGCCAGCTCACGGGACAGGGCGGGAGAAGCTTTCTTT | CASSRDRAGEAFF
TRBJ1-5 | TRBD1 | TRBV28 | few | TGTGCCAGCAGTGCGACAGGGGGAGATCAGCCCCAGCATTTT | CASSATGGDQPQHF
TRBJ2-6 | NA | TRBV5-5 | NA | TGTGCCAGCAGCTTGGATTTGTGGGCCGGGGCCAACGTCCTGACTTTC | CASSLDLWAGANVLTF
TRBJ1-2 | NA | TRBV4-3 | NA | TGCGCCAGCAGCCAAGGCTGGGGGCGGAGGGGCTACACCTTC | CASSQGWGRRGYTF
TRBJ2-7 | NA | TRBV28 | NA | TGTGCCAGCACGGACACCAGCTCCTACGAGCAGTACTTC | CASTDTSSYEQYF
TRBJ1-4 | TRBD1 | TRBV27 | NA | TGTGCCAGCAGTAGACAGGGCTGGCATGAAAAACTGTTTTTT | CASSRQGWHEKLFF
TRBJ2-1 | NA | TRBV7-3 | NA | TGTGCCAGCAGCTTAACCCCTGCGAATTCCTACAATGAGCAGTTCTTC | CASSLTPANSYNEQFF
TRBJ2-1 | TRBD1 | TRBV7-3 | NA | TGTGCCAGCAGCTCTACGACAGGGGGGCCCAGTCCGCCCAATGAGCAGTTCTTC | CASSSTTGGPSPPNEQFF
TRBJ2-7 | TRBD2 | TRBV27 | few | TGTGCCAGCAGTTTAAAGACTAGCGGGCATTACACCTACGAGCAGTACTTC | CASSLKTSGHYTYEQYF
TRBJ2-5 | NA | TRBV7-9 | NA | TGTGCCAGCACTAGGGCGGGACCCCAAGAGACCCAGTACTTC | CASTRAGPQETQYF
TRBJ1-6 | NA | TRBV28 | NA | TGTGCCACCTCGAGGGGGATCAGTACCTCACCCCTCCACTTT | CATSRGISTSPLHF
TRBJ1-4 | NA | TRBV2 | NA | TGTGGCACGCGTCGGGAAGGGAATGAAAAACTGTTTTTT | CGTRREGNEKLFF
TRBJ2-7 | TRBD2 | TRBV11-1 | NA | TGTGCCAGCAGCCCGGCCGGGGGGTACGTCGAGCAGTACTTC | CASSPAGGYVEQYF
TRBJ1-5 | TRBD1 | TRBV3-1/TRBV3-2 | NA | TGTGCCAGCAGCCAAGGCAGGGGGCAACAGCCCCAGCATTTT | CASSQGRGQQPQHF
TRBJ2-2 | NA | TRBV27 | NA | TGTGCCAGCAGTTTGACGGGAGGGGGCTCCGGGGAGCTGTTTTTT | CASSLTGGGSGELFF
TRBJ2-2 | NA | TRBV9 | NA | TGTGCCAGCAGCAACCTGGGGCATCCCAACGGGGAGCTGTTTTTT | CASSNLGHPNGELFF
TRBJ2-1 | NA | TRBV5-4 | NA | TGTGCCAGCAGTTGGGACAACAATGAGCAGTTCTTC | CASSWDNNEQFF
TRBJ2-3 | NA | TRBV5-1 | NA | TGCGCCAGCAGCTTGTCGGGGTCAGATACGCAGTATTTT | CASSLSGSDTQYF
TRBJ2-1 | NA | TRBV3-1/TRBV3-2 | NA | TGTGCCAGCAGCCAAGTAGGCGGCCACAATGAGCAGTTCTTC | CASSQVGGHNEQFF
TRBJ2-7 | TRBD1 | TRBV7-9 | NA | TGTGCCAGCAGCTTAGTGGGTAGAGGACAGGCCTACGAGCAGTACTTC | CASSLVGRGQAYEQYF
TRBJ1-1 | TRBD1 | TRBV18 | NA | TGTGCCAGCTCACCCCAGGGGGACACTGAAGCTTTCTTT | CASSPQGDTEAFF
TRBJ1-2 | NA | TRBV6-5 | NA | TGTGCCACCCTCCCGGGGGGGGGATATGGCTACACCTTC | CATLPGGGYGYTF
TRBJ1-2 | TRBD1 | TRBV28 | NA | TGTGCCAGCCGACAGGGGTATGGCTACACCTTC | CASRQGYGYTF
TRBJ1-1 | NA | TRBV7-2 | NA | TGTGCCAGCAGCATCATGACAGGGAACACTGAAGCTTTCTTT | CASSIMTGNTEAFF
TRBJ1-2 | TRBD1 | TRBV6-5 | NA | TGTGCCAGCAGTTACGCCTGGACAGGGGGTGCCTATGGCTACACCTTC | CASSYAWTGGAYGYTF
TRBJ1-6 | TRBD1 | TRBV4-1 | once | TGCGCCAGCAGCCAATTTCCCACCCGGACAGGTGCCCTTTCACCCCTCCACTTT | CASSQFPTRTGALSPLHF
TRBJ1-6 | NA | TRBV12-3/TRBV12-4 | few | TGTGCCAGCAGTTTAGCTGGAGGTTCACCCCTCCACTTT | CASSLAGGSPLHF
TRBJ2-2 | NA | TRBV9 | NA | TGTGCCAGCAGCGGGGGCCTAAGGACCGGGGAGCTGTTTTTT | CASSGGLRTGELFF
TRBJ1-2 | TRBD1 | TRBV29-1 | NA | TGCAGCGTGACCGGGACAGGGAACTATGGCTACACCTTC | CSVTGTGNYGYTF
TRBJ2-5 | NA | TRBV7-2 | NA | TGTGCCAGCAGCTTATCCCCGGGGGAGACCCAGTACTTC | CASSLSPGETQYF
TRBJ1-3 | TRBD1 | TRBV7-3 | NA | TGTGCCAGCAGCTCGCCGGGACAGGGATTAAACACCATATATTTT | CASSSPGQGLNTIYF
TRBJ1-2 | NA | TRBV28 | NA | TGTGCCAGCAGTTTTACAGAGAACTATGGCTACACCTTC | CASSFTENYGYTF
TRBJ2-5 | TRBD2 | TRBV7-2 | NA | TGTGCCAGCAGCTTATTTCGGCTAGCGGGGGAGTGGGCCCAGTACTTC | CASSLFRLAGEWAQYF
TRBJ1-2 | NA | TRBV6-5 | few | TGTGCCAGCAGTAAGCGGACGGAGATTGGCTACACCTTC | CASSKRTEIGYTF
TRBJ1-1 | NA | TRBV5-5 | NA | TGTGCCAGCAGCCCGCTCTTACAGAACACTGAAGCCTTCTTT | CASSPLLQNTEAFF
TRBJ2-1 | TRBD2 | TRBV4-1 | NA | TGCGCCAGCAGCCGCCCTAGCGGGTCCTACAATGAGCAGTTCTTC | CASSRPSGSYNEQFF
TRBJ1-2 | NA | TRBV12-3/TRBV12-4 | NA | TGTGCCAGCAGACATCCTGGCTACACCTTC | CASRHPGYTF
TRBJ2-7 | TRBD1 | TRBV27 | NA | TGTGCCAGCAGTTTATCAGGGGGCGGAAACGAGCAGTACTTC | CASSLSGGGNEQYF
TRBJ2-1 | TRBD2 | TRBV11-2 | NA | TGTGCCAGCAGCTTACCACTAGCGGGAGTGGACAATGAGCAGTTCTTC | CASSLPLAGVDNEQFF